This T cell receptor beta chain derives from a study of control samples from healthy donors and cancer patients. The assay was immunoSEQ multiplex PCR, and TCRdb's table has in-frame clones only and misses some. This repertoire includes roughly 190,000 clones. The sample taken for sequencing was blood. This receptor was obtained from a woman in her twenties or thirties in good health.

The CDR3 loop is CASKGSGANVLTF. CDR3 DNA sequence: TGTGCCAGCAAAGGGTCTGGGGCCAACGTCCTGACTTTC. The chain joins TRBV6-5 to TRBJ2-6; D gene unclear. The CDR3 has 13 residues. Germline CDR1 and CDR2: MNHEY and SVGAGI. V was pared by 7 bases and J by 1 base, with 5 bases between.